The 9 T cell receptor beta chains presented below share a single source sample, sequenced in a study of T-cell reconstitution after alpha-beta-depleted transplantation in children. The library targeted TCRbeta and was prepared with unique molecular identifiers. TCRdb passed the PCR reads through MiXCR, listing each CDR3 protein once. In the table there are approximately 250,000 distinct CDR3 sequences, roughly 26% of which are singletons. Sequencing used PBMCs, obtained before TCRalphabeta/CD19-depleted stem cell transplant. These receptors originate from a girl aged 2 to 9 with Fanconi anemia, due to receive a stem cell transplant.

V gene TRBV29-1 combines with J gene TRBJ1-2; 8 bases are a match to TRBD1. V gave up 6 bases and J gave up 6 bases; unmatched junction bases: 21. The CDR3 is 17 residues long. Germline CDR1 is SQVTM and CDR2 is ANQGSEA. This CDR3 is CSVGPGTGLGSTNGYTF. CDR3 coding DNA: TGCAGCGTCGGTCCCGGGACAGGCTTAGGGTCTACTAATGGCTACACCTTC.

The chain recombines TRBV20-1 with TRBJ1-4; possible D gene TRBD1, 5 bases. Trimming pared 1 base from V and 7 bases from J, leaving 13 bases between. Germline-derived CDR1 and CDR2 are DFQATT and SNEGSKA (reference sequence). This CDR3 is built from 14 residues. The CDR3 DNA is TGCAGTGCTAGAGTGGGACTGGGTAGTGAAAAACTGTTTTTT. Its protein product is CSARVGLGSEKLFF.

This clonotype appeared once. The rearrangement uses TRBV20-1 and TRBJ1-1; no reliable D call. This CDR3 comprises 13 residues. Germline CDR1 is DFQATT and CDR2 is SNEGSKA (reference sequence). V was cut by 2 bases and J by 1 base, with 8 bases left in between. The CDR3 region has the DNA TGCAGTGCTAGAAGTCAGACGAACACTGAAGCTTTCTTT. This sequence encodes CSARSQTNTEAFF.

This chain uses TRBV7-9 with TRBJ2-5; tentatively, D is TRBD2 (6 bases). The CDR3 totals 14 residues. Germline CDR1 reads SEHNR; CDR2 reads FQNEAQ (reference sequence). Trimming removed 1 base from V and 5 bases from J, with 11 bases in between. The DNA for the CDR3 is TGTGCCAGCAGCTTAGTGGAGGGTATGGAGACCCAGTACTTC. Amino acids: CASSLVEGMETQYF. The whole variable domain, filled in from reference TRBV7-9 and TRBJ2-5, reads DTGVSQNPRHKITKRGQNVTFRCDPISEHNRLYWYRQTLGQGPEFLTYFQNEAQLEKSRLLSDRFSAERPKGSFSTLEIQRTEQGDSAMYLCASSLVEGMETQYFGPGTRLLVL.

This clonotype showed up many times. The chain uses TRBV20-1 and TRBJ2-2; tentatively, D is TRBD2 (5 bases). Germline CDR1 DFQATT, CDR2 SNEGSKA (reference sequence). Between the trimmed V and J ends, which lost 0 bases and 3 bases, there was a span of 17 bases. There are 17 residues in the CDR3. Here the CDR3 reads CSARDQSISVYTGELFF. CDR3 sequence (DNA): TGCAGTGCTAGAGATCAAAGTATTAGCGTCTACACCGGGGAGCTGTTTTTT.

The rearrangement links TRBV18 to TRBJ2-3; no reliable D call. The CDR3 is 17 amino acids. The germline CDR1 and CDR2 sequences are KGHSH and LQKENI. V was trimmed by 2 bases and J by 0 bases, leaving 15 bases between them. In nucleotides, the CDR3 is TGTGCCAGCTCACCAAATGGTCCAGCTTCCAGCACAGATACGCAGTATTTT. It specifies CASSPNGPASSTDTQYF. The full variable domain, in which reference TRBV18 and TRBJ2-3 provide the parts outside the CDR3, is NAGVMQNPRHLVRRRGQEARLRCSPMKGHSHVYWYRQLPEEGLKFMVYLQKENIIDESGMPKERFSAEFPKEGPSILRIQQVVRGDSAAYFCASSPNGPASSTDTQYFGPGTRLTVL.

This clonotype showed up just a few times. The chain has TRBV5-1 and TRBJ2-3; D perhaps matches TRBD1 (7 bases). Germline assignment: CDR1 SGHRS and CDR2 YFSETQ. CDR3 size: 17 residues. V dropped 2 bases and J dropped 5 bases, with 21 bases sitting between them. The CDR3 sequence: CASSFVMRDRWVDTQYF. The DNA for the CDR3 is TGCGCCAGCAGCTTCGTTATGCGGGACAGATGGGTAGATACGCAGTATTTT.

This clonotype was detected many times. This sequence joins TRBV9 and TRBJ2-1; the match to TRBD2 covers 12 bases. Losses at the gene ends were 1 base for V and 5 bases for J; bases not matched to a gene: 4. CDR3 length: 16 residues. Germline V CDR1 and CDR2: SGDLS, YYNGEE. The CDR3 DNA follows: TGTGCCAGCAGCGTACTGCCTAGCGGGAGGGACAATGAGCAGTTCTTC. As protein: CASSVLPSGRDNEQFF.

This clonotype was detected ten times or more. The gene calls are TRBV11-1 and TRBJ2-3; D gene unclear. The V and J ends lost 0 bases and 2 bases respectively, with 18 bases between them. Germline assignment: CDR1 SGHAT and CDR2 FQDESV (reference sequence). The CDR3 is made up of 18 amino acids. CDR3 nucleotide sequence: TGTGCCAGCAGCTTAGCCTTTCGCAGTAACCCATCCACAGATACGCAGTATTTT. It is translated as CASSLAFRSNPSTDTQYF.